The 28 T cell receptor beta chains in this list originate from one sample, sequenced in a study of T cells in women clearing cervical HPV infection. The protocol was immunoSEQ multiplex PCR, while the TCRdb copy is restricted to in-frame clones and leaves out a portion. The table lists tens of thousands of clones. Sequenced: blood buffy coat. The receptor source for this set is a woman between 18 and 70 years old with a cervical HPV16 infection that either progressed to CIN3+ or cleared (not recorded which).

A remark on this clone: The read finishes 3 residues shy of the CDR3 end, and the germline J gene is used to complete it. This rearrangement joins TRBV20-1 to TRBJ2-3; 8 bases are shared with TRBD2. The length of the CDR3 is 14 residues. CDR1 DFQATT and CDR2 SNEGSKA come from the germline V gene (reference sequence). The V segment lost 6 bases and the J segment 3 bases; nucleotides outside the gene matches: 8. The CDR3 spells CSAREASGTDTQYF. The sequenced part of the CDR3 DNA is TGCAGTGCCCGTGAGGCTAGCGGGACAGATACG.

On this clone: The read gets to within 3 residues of the CDR3 end, and the germline J gene fills in the rest. The chain joins TRBV30 to TRBJ2-2, with 10 bases identical to TRBD2. CDR1 GTSNPN and CDR2 SVGIG come from the germline V gene (reference sequence). This CDR3 region has 16 residues. The V and J ends lost 0 bases and 10 bases, in that order; junction bases with no gene match: 11. CDR3 DNA, as far as it was read: TGTGCCTGGAGTGTACCATGGCTAGCGGGAGTTAAGGAG. Translating gives CAWSVPWLAGVKE. The complete CDR3 sequence is CAWSVPWLAGVKELFF.

In the case of this clone: From the germline J gene comes the end of the CDR3, since the read stops 3 residues before it. V and J are TRBV7-2 and TRBJ1-2; D is uncertain. The CDR3 extends over 11 amino acids. Germline assignment: CDR1 SGHTA and CDR2 FQGNSA. CDR3 DNA, as far as it was read: TGTGCCAGCAGCCCTGACTACGAC. It yields the protein CASSPDYD. The entire CDR3 protein is CASSPDYDYTF.

For this clone: The read finishes 3 residues shy of the CDR3 end, and the germline J gene is used to complete it. V usage is TRBV10-1 and J usage is TRBJ2-3; 8 bases line up with TRBD2. V lost 6 bases to trimming and J lost 7 bases; unmatched junction nucleotides: 12. Germline V lookup: CDR1 WNHNN, CDR2 SYGVQD (reference sequence). The CDR3 sequence is 15 residues long. The CDR3 bases that were read are TGCGCCAGCAGCCTACTAGCGGAGATTTGGAATACG. It yields the protein CASSLLAEIWNT. The CDR3 reads in full as CASSLLAEIWNTQYF.

Worth noting for this clone: The CDR3 is cut off 3 residues early in the read; its end comes from the germline J gene. The rearrangement joins TRBV5-6 to TRBJ2-1; D ambiguous. The CDR3 spans 13 residues. The V end was cut by 4 bases, the J end by 5 bases, with 10 bases between. The germline gives CDR1 SGHDT, CDR2 YYEEEE. Partial CDR3 DNA: TGTGCCAGCAGCCGCGGTCCAAACAATGAG. Encoded protein: CASSRGPNNE. The CDR3 in full is CASSRGPNNEQFF.

Details on this clone: The junction departs from the called germline gene at one end, perhaps through a read error. The CDR3 end falls 3 residues outside the read, so it is completed with the germline J gene. At the DNA level, this CDR3 is encoded by other sequences in the same sample as well. V and J are TRBV20-1 and TRBJ1-2, with TRBD1 as a possible D gene (5 bases). CDR1 DFQATT and CDR2 SNEGSKA come from the germline V gene (reference sequence). The CDR3 length is 13 residues. CDR3 amino acids: CSARSGAAYGYTF. The DNA read from the CDR3 is TGCAGTGCTAGGAGTGGGGCCGCTTATGGG.

Comments on this clone: The junction shows a germline mismatch at one end, possibly a read error. With the read ending 3 residues before the CDR3 end, the germline J gene is used to fill in that end. This chain joins TRBV7-7 and TRBJ2-3; unclear D gene. There are 14 residues in the CDR3. CDR1 and CDR2 (germline): SSHAT, FNYEAQ (reference sequence). CDR3 residues: CASSPRLSSDTQYF. CDR3 DNA (partial): TGTGCTAGCAGCCCTCGTCTCAGTTCAGATACG.

Concerning this clone itself: The read ends 3 residues shy of where the CDR3 ends; the end is completed using the germline J gene. V is TRBV7-2 and J is TRBJ2-4, with 8 bases that match TRBD1. The CDR3 has 16 amino acids. Germline values: CDR1 SGHTA, CDR2 FQGNSA. The DNA read from the CDR3 is TGTGCAAGTCGCTTAGCCTCCCCAGGACAGGGTACCGGT. As protein: CASRLASPGQGTG. The full CDR3 is CASRLASPGQGTGQYF.

Concerning this clone itself: The read gets to within 3 residues of the CDR3 end, and the germline J gene fills in the rest. The chain links TRBV20-1 to TRBJ2-2; 12 nucleotides match TRBD2. There are 19 residues in the CDR3. Germline V CDR1 and CDR2: DFQATT, SNEGSKA (reference sequence). Trimming cost V 0 bases and J 5 bases; bases outside gene matches: 13. CDR3 DNA (partial): TGCAGTGCTAGAGATCACCCTAGCGGGAGGGCCAGGCATACCGGGGAG. This encodes CSARDHPSGRARHTGE. The CDR3, in full, reads CSARDHPSGRARHTGELFF.

A note on this clone: The read falls 3 residues short of the CDR3 end, and the missing part is taken from the germline J gene. J is TRBJ1-2 and V is TRBV19, with TRBD1 matching 7 bases. The CDR3 has 14 residues. Per germline, CDR1 LNHDA and CDR2 SQIVND (reference sequence). The trim removed 4 bases at V and 5 bases at J, leaving 7 bases unmatched. CDR3 amino acids: CASSNGQVGYGYTF. CDR3 bases read: TGTGCCAGTAGTAACGGACAGGTGGGGTATGGC.

About this clone itself: The read gets to within 3 residues of the CDR3 end, and the germline J gene fills in the rest. The chain recombines TRBV6-1 with TRBJ1-1, with no clear D. There are 13 residues in the CDR3. Trimming removed 1 base from V and 4 bases from J, with 7 bases in between. Germline V gene data show CDR1 as MNHNS and CDR2 as SASEGT. CDR3 loop: CASSEDSGTEAFF. The covered CDR3 bases are TGTGCCAGCAGTGAAGACAGTGGCACTGAA.

Details on this clone: With the read ending 3 residues before the CDR3 end, the germline J gene is used to fill in that end. The chain recombines TRBV23-1 with TRBJ1-5; no reliable D call. TRBV23-1 is noted as an ORF with a role that remains uncertain. Trimming cost V 6 bases and J 9 bases, with 24 bases left between them. The CDR3 is made up of 16 amino acids. The CDR3 sequence: CASRGGRVARGRPQHF. The part of the CDR3 DNA that was read is TGCGCCAGCAGAGGCGGGAGGGTGGCCCGCGGTAGGCCC.

In regard to this clone: The read ends 3 residues shy of where the CDR3 ends; the end is completed using the germline J gene. The chain carries TRBV19 and TRBJ1-2; no clear D gene. Looked up from germline, CDR1 is LNHDA and CDR2 is SQIVND (reference sequence). This CDR3 comprises 14 residues. The CDR3 bases that were read are TGTGCCAGTAGTATAGTAGGACTAGCAGATGAC. It specifies CASSIVGLADD. The complete CDR3 reads CASSIVGLADDYTF.

A remark on this clone: Sequencing ends 3 residues short of the CDR3 end; the germline J gene provides the rest. The chain combines TRBV20-1 with TRBJ2-7; no clear D. Germline V lookup: CDR1 DFQATT, CDR2 SNEGSKA (reference sequence). The CDR3 length is 12 residues. V was trimmed by 4 bases and J by 4 bases, leaving 11 bases between them. CDR3 in amino acids: CSAMLQRYEQYF. The DNA read from the CDR3 is TGCAGTGCTATGCTTCAACGGTACGAG.

Remarks on this clone: The CDR3 end lies 3 residues beyond the end of the read and is filled in from the germline J gene. The chain recombines TRBV5-1 with TRBJ1-2, with 8 bases fitting TRBD1. V was pared by 3 bases and J by 1 base, with 5 bases of the junction left unmatched. The CDR3 loop spans 15 amino acids. Germline values: CDR1 SGHRS, CDR2 YFSETQ. This chain's CDR3 is CASSSTGGINYGYTF. CDR3 DNA, as far as it was read: TGCGCCAGCAGCTCTACAGGGGGAATTAACTATGGC. Full variable domain (outside the CDR3, taken from reference TRBV5-1 and TRBJ1-2): KAGVTQTPRYLIKTRGQQVTLSCSPISGHRSVSWYQQTPGQGLQFLFEYFSETQRNKGNFPGRFSGRQFSNSRSEMNVSTLELGDSALYLCASSSTGGINYGYTFGSGTRLTVV.

As regards this clone: The read falls 3 residues short of the CDR3 end, and the missing part is taken from the germline J gene. The V gene is TRBV20-1, the J gene TRBJ2-1; 14 bases fit TRBD2. The CDR3 runs 18 residues. The junction had 19 bases not matched to a gene; V was cut back by 6 bases and J by 9 bases. Germline V gene sequence: CDR1 DFQATT, CDR2 SNEGSKA (reference sequence). CDR3 bases read: TGCAGTGCCCGGCTGCCGACTAGCGGGAGGGTTATCGTGGGTGAG. Protein product: CSARLPTSGRVIVGE. The whole CDR3 region reads CSARLPTSGRVIVGEQFF.

Points on this clone: A junction end diverges from the germline sequence, so it may reflect a read error. The read stops 3 residues short of the end of the CDR3; the missing end is completed from the germline J gene. Other nucleotide sequences from this sample produce the same CDR3. The chain combines TRBV7-8 with TRBJ1-2; weak D call: TRBD1 (5 bases). Germline CDR1 is SGHVS and CDR2 is FQNEAQ. The CDR3 runs to 13 residues. CDR3 DNA, as far as it was read: TGTGCCAGCAGCTTAGGGGGGGTTTATGGT. This gives the protein CASSLGGVYG. The whole CDR3 region reads CASSLGGVYGYTF.

Of note for this clone: The CDR3 extends 3 residues past the end of the read, so its final part is completed from the germline J gene. The chain recombines TRBV6-2 or TRBV6-3 with TRBJ1-2, with TRBD1 matching over 8 bases. Germline V gene lookup returns CDR1 MNHEY and CDR2 SVGEGT. This CDR3 comprises 12 residues. CDR3: CASRTGAYDYTF. The CDR3 bases that were read are TGTGCCAGCAGGACAGGGGCATACGAC.

As for this clone: The read halts 3 residues ahead of the CDR3 end, with the missing end drawn from the germline J gene. The chain links TRBV20-1 to TRBJ1-5, with D possibly being TRBD1 (6 bases). Germline values: CDR1 DFQATT, CDR2 SNEGSKA (reference sequence). The CDR3 runs 14 residues. Trimming shortened V by 7 bases and J by 1 base, and 14 bases separated the two germline ends. Incomplete CDR3 DNA: TGCAGTGGCCTACAGGGAGGGAGCAATCAGCCC. Its protein product is CSGLQGGSNQP. The full CDR3 protein is CSGLQGGSNQPQHF.

As to this clone: The sequence runs out 3 residues before the end of the CDR3; the remainder is reconstructed from the germline J gene. The V gene is TRBV20-1, the J gene TRBJ2-7; the match to TRBD1 covers 7 bases. Germline assignment: CDR1 DFQATT and CDR2 SNEGSKA (reference sequence). The length of the CDR3 is 14 residues. V shed 1 base and J 2 bases; nucleotides not matched to a gene: 5. The CDR3 reads CSARGGTDTYEQYF. CDR3 bases read: TGCAGTGCTAGAGGAGGGACAGACACCTACGAG.

Worth noting for this clone: The read terminates 3 residues ahead of where the CDR3 ends, so the germline J gene completes it. This chain uses TRBV7-8 with TRBJ2-4, with 9 bases lining up with TRBD1. CDR1 is SGHVS, CDR2 FQNEAQ, per germline. This CDR3 has 17 residues. The CDR3 is CASSFRDRVGNRYGQYF. The CDR3 DNA, read in part, is TGTGCCAGCAGCTTTCGGGACAGGGTTGGGAACCGGTATGGT.

On this clone itself: The read falls 3 residues short of the CDR3 end, and the missing part is taken from the germline J gene. The V gene is TRBV5-4, the J gene TRBJ1-1; no clear D gene. The CDR3 covers 14 residues. Germline lookup yields CDR1 SGHNT and CDR2 YYREEE (reference sequence). V was shortened by 0 bases and J by 1 base, with 7 bases between the two germline ends. The CDR3 region is CASSLVIENTEAFF. CDR3 DNA, as far as it was read: TGTGCCAGCAGCTTGGTGATAGAGAACACTGAA.

On this clone itself: The CDR3 is cut off 3 residues early in the read; its end comes from the germline J gene. V and J are TRBV7-2 and TRBJ2-7; D perhaps matches TRBD2 (6 bases). CDR1 and CDR2 from the germline V gene are SGHTA and FQGNSA. There are 14 residues in the CDR3. The V end lost 5 bases, the J end lost 1 base, and 12 bases lay between the germline ends. CDR3 DNA (partial): TGTGCCAGCAGCACGACTAGGGATTCCTACGAG. As protein: CASSTTRDSYE. The whole CDR3 is CASSTTRDSYEQYF.

CDR3 amino acids: CSARGGSRNEQFF. CDR3 bases read: TGCAGTGCTAGGGGCGGGAGTCGCAATGAG. The chain has TRBV20-1 and TRBJ2-1, with 7 bases aligning to TRBD2. From the germline J gene comes the end of the CDR3, since the read stops 3 residues before it. Trimming took 3 bases from V and 6 from J; bases not matched to a gene: 5. This CDR3 spans 13 amino acids. Per germline, CDR1 DFQATT and CDR2 SNEGSKA (reference sequence).

About this clone: From the germline J gene comes the end of the CDR3, since the read stops 3 residues before it. This rearrangement joins TRBV14 to TRBJ1-6; TRBD1 is a possible D gene (6 bases). V was pared by 4 bases and J by 10 bases, with 17 bases between. Per germline, CDR1 SGHDN and CDR2 FVKESK. This CDR3 contains 15 residues. Here the CDR3 reads CASSPRAGAESPLHF. Incomplete CDR3 DNA: TGTGCCAGCAGCCCCCGAGCGGGGGCGGAATCACCC. Full variable domain (remainder filled in from reference TRBV14 and TRBJ1-6): EAGVTQFPSHSVIEKGQTVTLRCDPISGHDNLYWYRRVMGKEIKFLLHFVKESKQDESGMPNNRFLAERTGGTYSTLKVQPAELEDSGVYFCASSPRAGAESPLHFGNGTRLTVT.

Concerning this clone itself: The read halts 3 residues ahead of the CDR3 end, with the missing end drawn from the germline J gene. This rearrangement joins TRBV6-4 to TRBJ2-3; TRBD1 matches 8 bases. The germline gives CDR1 MRHNA, CDR2 SNTAGT. The CDR3 is 14 residues long. The part of the CDR3 DNA that was read is TGTGCCAGCAGTGAAACAGGGGGGCAAGAGACG. This encodes CASSETGGQET. The whole CDR3 region reads CASSETGGQETQYF.

As regards this clone: Coverage ceases 3 residues before the CDR3 finishes, and the germline J gene fills in the end. This rearrangement joins TRBV7-6 to TRBJ2-3; TRBD2 is a possible D gene (5 bases). V was cut by 2 bases and J by 4 bases, with 7 bases left in between. Germline V gives CDR1 SGHVS, CDR2 FNYEAQ. This CDR3 spans 13 amino acids. CDR3 amino acids: CASSLNGADTQYF. The covered CDR3 bases are TGTGCCAGCAGCTTAAACGGGGCAGATACG.

Concerning this clone itself: The CDR3 extends 3 residues past the end of the read, so its final part is completed from the germline J gene. The V call is TRBV7-6, the J call TRBJ2-2; tentatively, D is TRBD2 (6 bases). The CDR3 consists of 15 residues. V lost 6 bases to trimming and J lost 3 bases, with 14 bases between them. Germline CDR1 SGHVS, CDR2 FNYEAQ. This CDR3 reads CASSSGTEDTGELFF. The sequenced part of the CDR3 DNA is TGTGCCAGCAGTTCCGGGACTGAGGACACCGGGGAG.